This T cell receptor beta chain was found in a study of T cell repertoires in cytomegalovirus infection. About the research overall: CMV infection and matching HLA type were both indicated by public TCR beta signatures. Study-wide results and caveats: Public TCR beta family frequency separated CMV-and-HLA carriers, including in an independent cohort. Clonotype analysis showed dominance of the ex vivo response by HLA-C-restricted CMV-specific TCR beta clonotypes.

A remark on this clonotype: Its antigen is as yet unknown.

Using its own MiXCR run on the reads, TCRdb lists one record per CDR3 protein. Among hundreds of thousands of distinct CDR3 sequences listed, roughly 26% were seen once. The TCR originated in a human donor in good health (CMV status not recorded). Some clones in this sample may be carry-over from other donors' samples. Sequencing was performed on CD8+ T cells from PBMCs.

The chain's CDR3 is CASSLRTAAGELFF. CDR3 bases: TGTGCCAGCAGCTTAAGAACAGCGGCCGGGGAGCTGTTTTTT. V usage is TRBV7-9 and J usage is TRBJ2-2, with TRBD2 as a possible D gene (5 bases). Germline CDR1 reads SEHNR; CDR2 reads FQNEAQ (reference sequence). Deletions cut 2 bases from V and 6 bases from J, with 10 bases between. This CDR3 comprises 14 residues.